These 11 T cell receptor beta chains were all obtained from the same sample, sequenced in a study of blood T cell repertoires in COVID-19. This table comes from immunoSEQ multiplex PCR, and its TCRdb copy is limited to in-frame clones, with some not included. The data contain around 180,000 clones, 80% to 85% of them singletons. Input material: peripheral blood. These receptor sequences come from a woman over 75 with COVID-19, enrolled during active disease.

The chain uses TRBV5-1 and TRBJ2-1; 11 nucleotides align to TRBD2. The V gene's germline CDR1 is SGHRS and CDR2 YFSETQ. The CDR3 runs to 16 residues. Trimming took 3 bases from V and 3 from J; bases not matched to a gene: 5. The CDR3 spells CASSSLAGGNYNEQFF. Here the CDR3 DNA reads TGCGCCAGCAGCTCCTTAGCGGGGGGGAACTACAATGAGCAGTTCTTC.

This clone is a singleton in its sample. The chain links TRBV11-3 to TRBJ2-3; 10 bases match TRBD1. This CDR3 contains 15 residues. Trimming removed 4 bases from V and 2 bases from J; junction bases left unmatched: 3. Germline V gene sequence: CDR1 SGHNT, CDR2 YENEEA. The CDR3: CASSSGTGATDTQYF. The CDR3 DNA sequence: TGTGCCAGCAGCTCGGGGACAGGGGCCACAGATACGCAGTATTTT.

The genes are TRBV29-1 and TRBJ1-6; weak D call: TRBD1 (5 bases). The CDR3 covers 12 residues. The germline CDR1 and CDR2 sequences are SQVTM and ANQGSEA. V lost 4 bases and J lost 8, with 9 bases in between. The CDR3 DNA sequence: TGCAGCGTTGGTGGGGCAGATTCACCCCTCCACTTT. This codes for CSVGGADSPLHF.

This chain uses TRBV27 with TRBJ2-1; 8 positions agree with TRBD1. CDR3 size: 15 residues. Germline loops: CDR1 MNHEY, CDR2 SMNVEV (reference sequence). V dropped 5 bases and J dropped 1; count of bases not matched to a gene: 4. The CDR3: CASSRGQGSYNEQFF. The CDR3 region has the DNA TGTGCCAGCAGTCGCGGACAGGGTTCCTACAATGAGCAGTTCTTC.

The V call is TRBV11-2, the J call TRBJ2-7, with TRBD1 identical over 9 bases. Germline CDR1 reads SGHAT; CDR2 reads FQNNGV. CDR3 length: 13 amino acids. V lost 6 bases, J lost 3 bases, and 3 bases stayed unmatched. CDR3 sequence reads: CASSRDRDYEQYF. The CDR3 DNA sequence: TGTGCCAGCAGTCGGGACAGGGACTACGAGCAGTACTTC.

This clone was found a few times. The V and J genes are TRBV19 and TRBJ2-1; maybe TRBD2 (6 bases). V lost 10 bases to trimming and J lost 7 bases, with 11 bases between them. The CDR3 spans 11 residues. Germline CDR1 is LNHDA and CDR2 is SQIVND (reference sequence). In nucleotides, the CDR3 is TGTGCCACCCTTGCGGGGAATGAGCAGTTCTTC. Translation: CATLAGNEQFF.

The CDR3: CASSQESRGTEAFF. CDR3 sequence (DNA): TGTGCCAGCAGCCAAGAGAGCAGGGGCACTGAAGCTTTCTTT. This rearrangement joins TRBV4-2 to TRBJ1-1, with D maybe TRBD1 (6 bases). Trimming took 0 bases from V and 4 from J, leaving 9 bases between them. The length of the CDR3 is 14 residues. Germline V gene data show CDR1 as LGHNA and CDR2 as YNFKEQ.

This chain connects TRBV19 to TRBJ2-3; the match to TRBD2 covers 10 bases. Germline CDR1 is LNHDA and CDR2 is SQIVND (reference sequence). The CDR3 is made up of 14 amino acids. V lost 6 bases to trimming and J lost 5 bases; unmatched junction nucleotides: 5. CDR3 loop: CASRVAGGEDTQYF. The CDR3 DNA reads TGTGCCAGTAGAGTAGCGGGGGGAGAAGATACGCAGTATTTT.

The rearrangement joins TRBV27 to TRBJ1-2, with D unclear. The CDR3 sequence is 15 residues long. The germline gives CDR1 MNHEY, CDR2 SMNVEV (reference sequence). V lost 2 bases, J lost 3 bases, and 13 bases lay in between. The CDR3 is CASSLAPFEDYGYTF. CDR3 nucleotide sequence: TGTGCCAGCAGTTTAGCCCCTTTTGAGGACTATGGCTACACCTTC.

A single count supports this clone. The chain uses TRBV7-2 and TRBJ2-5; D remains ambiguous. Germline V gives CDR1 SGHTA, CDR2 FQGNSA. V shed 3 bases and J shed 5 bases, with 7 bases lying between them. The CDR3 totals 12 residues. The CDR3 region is CASSFTLETQYF. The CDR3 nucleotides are TGTGCCAGCAGCTTCACTCTGGAGACCCAGTACTTC.

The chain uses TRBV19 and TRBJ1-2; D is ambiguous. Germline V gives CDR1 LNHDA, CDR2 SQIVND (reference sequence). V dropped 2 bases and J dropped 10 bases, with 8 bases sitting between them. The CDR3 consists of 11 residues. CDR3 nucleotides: TGTGCCAGTAGTATATTTACAGTCTACACCTTC. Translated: CASSIFTVYTF.